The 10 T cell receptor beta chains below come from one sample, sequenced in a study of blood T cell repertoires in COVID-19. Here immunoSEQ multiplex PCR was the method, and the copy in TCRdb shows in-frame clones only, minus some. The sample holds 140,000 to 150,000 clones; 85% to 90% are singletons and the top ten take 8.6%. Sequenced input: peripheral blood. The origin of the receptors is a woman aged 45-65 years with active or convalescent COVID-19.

In DNA, the CDR3 is TGTGCCAGCAGCCACAGGAGGTATGGCTACACCTTC. This gives the protein CASSHRRYGYTF. The chain joins TRBV3-1 (or the pseudogene TRBV3-2) to TRBJ1-2, with D unresolved. Germline V gene lookup returns CDR1 LGHDT and CDR2 YNNKEL (reference sequence). The CDR3 extends over 12 amino acids. Trimming removed 3 bases from V and 5 bases from J, with 7 bases in between.

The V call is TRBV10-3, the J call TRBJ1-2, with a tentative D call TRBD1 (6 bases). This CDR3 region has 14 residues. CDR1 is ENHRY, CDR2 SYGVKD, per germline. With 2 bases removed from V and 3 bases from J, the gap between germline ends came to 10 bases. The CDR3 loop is CAISEQTGYYGYTF. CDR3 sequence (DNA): TGTGCCATCAGTGAGCAAACAGGGTACTATGGCTACACCTTC.

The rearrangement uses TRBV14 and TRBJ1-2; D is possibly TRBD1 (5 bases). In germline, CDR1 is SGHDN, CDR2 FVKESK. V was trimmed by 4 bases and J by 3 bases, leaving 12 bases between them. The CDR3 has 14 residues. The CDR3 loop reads CASSLTTEDYGYTF. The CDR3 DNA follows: TGTGCCAGCAGCCTTACGACAGAAGACTATGGCTACACCTTC.

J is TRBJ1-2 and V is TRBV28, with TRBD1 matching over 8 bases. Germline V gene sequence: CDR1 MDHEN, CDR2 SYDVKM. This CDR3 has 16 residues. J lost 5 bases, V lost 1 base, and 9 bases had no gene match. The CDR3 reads CASSLYPLYRGYGYTF. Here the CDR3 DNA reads TGTGCCAGCAGTTTATATCCCCTCTACAGGGGGTATGGCTACACCTTC.

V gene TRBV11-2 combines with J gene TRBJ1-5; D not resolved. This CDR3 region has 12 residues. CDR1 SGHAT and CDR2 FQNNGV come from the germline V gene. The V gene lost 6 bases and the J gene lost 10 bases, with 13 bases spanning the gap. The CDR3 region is CASSYYGEPQHF. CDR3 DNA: TGTGCCAGCAGTTACTACGGGGAACCCCAGCATTTT.

The CDR3 nucleotides are TGTGCCAGCAGTTTATCCCTTAGCGAGCAGCCCCAGCATTTT. Protein sequence: CASSLSLSEQPQHF. This chain links TRBV28 with TRBJ1-5; no clear D. V was pared by 1 base and J by 7 bases, with 11 bases between. The CDR3 runs 14 residues. Germline V gives CDR1 MDHEN, CDR2 SYDVKM.

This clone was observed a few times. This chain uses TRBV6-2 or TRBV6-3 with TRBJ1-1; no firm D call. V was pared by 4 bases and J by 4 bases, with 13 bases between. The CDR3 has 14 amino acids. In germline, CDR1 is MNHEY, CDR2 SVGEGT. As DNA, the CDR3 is TGTGCCAGCAGTTCGTCGGGCGGGATCACTGAAGCTTTCTTT. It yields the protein CASSSSGGITEAFF.

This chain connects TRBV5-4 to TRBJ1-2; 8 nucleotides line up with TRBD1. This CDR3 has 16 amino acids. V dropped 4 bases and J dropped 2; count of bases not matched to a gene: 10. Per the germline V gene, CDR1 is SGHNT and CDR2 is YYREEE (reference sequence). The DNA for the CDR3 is TGTGCCAGCAGCAGGCAGGACAGGGCTAACAACTATGGCTACACCTTC. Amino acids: CASSRQDRANNYGYTF.

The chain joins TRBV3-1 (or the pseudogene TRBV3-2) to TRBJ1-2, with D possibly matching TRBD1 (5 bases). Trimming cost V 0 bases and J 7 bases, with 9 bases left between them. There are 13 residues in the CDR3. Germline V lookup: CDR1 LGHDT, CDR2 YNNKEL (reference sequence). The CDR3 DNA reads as TGTGCCAGCAGCCAAGATGGGAGGGGTGGCTACACCTTC. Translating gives CASSQDGRGGYTF.

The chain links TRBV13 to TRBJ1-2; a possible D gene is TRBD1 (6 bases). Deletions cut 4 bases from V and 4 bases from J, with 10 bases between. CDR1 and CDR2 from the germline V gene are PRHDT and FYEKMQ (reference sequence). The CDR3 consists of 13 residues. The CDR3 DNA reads TGTGCCAGCAGCTCCACAGGGTCCTATGGCTACACCTTC. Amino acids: CASSSTGSYGYTF.